Below are 9 T cell receptor beta chains sequenced from a single sample in a study of shared clonotypes between healthy human individuals. Profiling relied on immunoSEQ multiplex PCR, and the TCRdb table lists in-frame clones only, not all of them. The sample includes about 2.3 million clones, about 90% of them seen just once. The sequencing input was naive CD4+ T cells from PBMCs. Described subset: CD45RA+ positively selected. The receptors were sampled from a man between 18 and 29 years old in good health. Some clones in this sample may be carry-over from other donors' samples.

The chain's CDR3 is CASRMQPESYNEQFF. For the CDR3, the DNA is TGTGCCAGCAGGATGCAGCCGGAGTCCTACAATGAGCAGTTCTTC. The chain recombines TRBV6-5 with TRBJ2-1, with D uncertain. This CDR3 has 15 residues. V lost 6 bases and J lost 1, with 13 bases in between. Germline V gene data show CDR1 as MNHEY and CDR2 as SVGAGI.

The V call is TRBV9, the J call TRBJ2-7; no clear D. The length of the CDR3 is 15 residues. Germline loops: CDR1 SGDLS, CDR2 YYNGEE. Trimming removed 4 bases at V and 5 bases at J, with 19 bases between. The CDR3 reads CASSPQLVEVNEQYF. CDR3 nucleotides: TGTGCCAGCAGCCCCCAGTTAGTAGAGGTTAACGAGCAGTACTTC. Combining the CDR3 with reference TRBV9 and TRBJ2-7 gives the whole variable domain DSGVTQTPKHLITATGQRVTLRCSPRSGDLSVYWYQQSLDQGLQFLIQYYNGEERAKGNILERFSAQQFPDLHSELNLSSLELGDSALYFCASSPQLVEVNEQYFGPGTRLTVT.

To note about this clone: The sample has other DNA sequences that encode this CDR3 too. The V call is TRBV5-4, the J call TRBJ2-7, with a weak D call TRBD1 (6 bases). V was clipped by 0 bases and J by 0 bases, with 10 bases between them. Germline loops: CDR1 SGHNT, CDR2 YYREEE (reference sequence). This CDR3 is built from 15 residues. CDR3 DNA sequence: TGTGCCAGCAGCTTGGGGCAGGGGAGCTCCTACGAGCAGTACTTC. It yields the protein CASSLGQGSSYEQYF.

The chain combines TRBV19 with TRBJ2-3; 10 bases line up with TRBD2. V lost 4 bases and J lost 3; bases outside the gene matches: 7. The germline V gene encodes CDR1 LNHDA and CDR2 SQIVND (reference sequence). The CDR3 loop spans 16 amino acids. CDR3 nucleotides: TGTGCCAGTAGTACCCTTTCTAGCGGGAGTACAGATACGCAGTATTTT. Translation: CASSTLSSGSTDTQYF.

V and J are TRBV18 and TRBJ2-2, with D possibly being TRBD2 (5 bases). Germline V CDR1 and CDR2: KGHSH, LQKENI. The CDR3 totals 15 residues. Trimming left V 4 bases short and J 4 bases short, with 13 bases between. The CDR3 region has the DNA TGTGCCAGCTCACTAGATGGAGGCGGCACCGGGGAGCTGTTTTTT. Protein product: CASSLDGGGTGELFF. Supplemented by reference TRBV18 and TRBJ2-2, the full variable domain reads NAGVMQNPRHLVRRRGQEARLRCSPMKGHSHVYWYRQLPEEGLKFMVYLQKENIIDESGMPKERFSAEFPKEGPSILRIQQVVRGDSAAYFCASSLDGGGTGELFFGEGSRLTVL.

The V and J genes are TRBV4-1 and TRBJ2-7; D perhaps matches TRBD2 (6 bases). CDR3 length equals 14 residues. The germline V and J ends were trimmed by 0 bases and 2 bases, with 8 bases remaining between them. CDR1 and CDR2 from the germline V gene are MGHRA and YSYEKL. The CDR3 DNA reads as TGCGCCAGCAGCCAAGATTTAGCGGCCTACGAGCAGTACTTC. It specifies CASSQDLAAYEQYF.

The chain couples TRBV9 to TRBJ2-3; 8 bases map to TRBD2. Germline V CDR1 and CDR2: SGDLS, YYNGEE. Trimming removed 7 bases from V and 4 bases from J; junction bases left unmatched: 8. This CDR3 spans 14 amino acids. CDR3 sequence (DNA): TGTGCCAGCGCGGGGCTAGCGGGCCCAGATACGCAGTATTTT. Protein sequence: CASAGLAGPDTQYF.

V usage is TRBV6-6 and J usage is TRBJ2-2; D might be TRBD2 (7 bases). The CDR3 runs 14 residues. Germline V lookup: CDR1 MNHNY, CDR2 SVGAGI (reference sequence). Trimming removed 10 bases from V and 1 base from J, with 13 bases in between. The CDR3 protein is CATGASGNTGELFF. CDR3 nucleotide sequence: TGTGCCACGGGGGCTAGCGGGAACACCGGGGAGCTGTTTTTT.

V and J are TRBV29-1 and TRBJ2-7; D ambiguous. V lost 4 bases to trimming and J lost 2 bases, with 9 bases between them. CDR3 length: 12 amino acids. Germline CDR1 reads SQVTM; CDR2 reads ANQGSEA. This CDR3 reads CSVARNTYEQYF. CDR3 in DNA: TGCAGCGTTGCAAGGAACACCTACGAGCAGTACTTC.